The 23 T cell receptor beta chains below come from one sample, sequenced in a study of cytomegalovirus exposure and HLA in healthy donors. Generated by immunoSEQ multiplex PCR, the TCRdb table keeps only in-frame clones and is missing some. The table lists roughly 150,000 clones, roughly 95% of them singletons, with roughly 0.83% in the top ten. The sample was PBMCs. The receptors originated from a woman under 30 in good health and CMV-seronegative.

This rearrangement joins TRBV19 to TRBJ2-6; 7 bases fit TRBD1. V trimming: 7 bases; J trimming: 0 bases; junction bases outside the gene matches: 9. This CDR3 comprises 17 residues. Germline V gives CDR1 LNHDA, CDR2 SQIVND (reference sequence). In nucleotides, the CDR3 is TGTGCCAGTAAAAGGACAGGCGTCGTCTCTGGGGCCAACGTCCTGACTTTC. Amino acid sequence: CASKRTGVVSGANVLTF. The full variable domain, rest sourced from reference TRBV19 and TRBJ2-6, is DGGITQSPKYLFRKEGQNVTLSCEQNLNHDAMYWYRQDPGQGLRLIYYSQIVNDFQKGDIAEGYSVSREKKESFPLTVTSAQKNPTAFYLCASKRTGVVSGANVLTFGAGSRLTVL.

This rearrangement joins TRBV4-1 to TRBJ2-7; D is unclear. V lost 3 bases to trimming and J lost 1 base, with 13 bases between them. The CDR3 covers 15 residues. The germline CDR1 and CDR2 sequences are MGHRA and YSYEKL. The CDR3 spells CASSHTETGSYEQYF. CDR3 bases: TGCGCCAGCAGCCACACAGAGACCGGATCCTACGAGCAGTACTTC.

The chain recombines TRBV6-5 with TRBJ2-7; 10 positions agree with TRBD1. Germline V gives CDR1 MNHEY, CDR2 SVGAGI. Trimming took 0 bases from V and 7 from J; bases not matched to a gene: 3. The CDR3 has 14 residues. CDR3 DNA sequence: TGTGCCAGCAGTTACTCGACAGGGGGCGGGGAGCAGTACTTC. It specifies CASSYSTGGGEQYF.

The chain is built from TRBV6-5 and TRBJ2-2; 7 bases line up with TRBD2. CDR1 is MNHEY and CDR2 is SVGAGI in the germline V gene. The CDR3 runs to 14 residues. The V gene end was trimmed by 6 bases and the J gene end by 3 bases; junction bases not matched to a gene: 4. CDR3 residues: CASSARGDTGELFF. The CDR3 DNA sequence: TGTGCCAGCAGCGCTCGGGGGGACACCGGGGAGCTGTTTTTT.

J is TRBJ1-5 and V is TRBV30, with a possible D match to TRBD1 (6 bases). From germline, CDR1 is GTSNPN and CDR2 SVGIG (reference sequence). Trimming cost V 1 base and J 6 bases, with 7 bases left between them. The CDR3 is 12 residues long. The CDR3 reads CAWSEGGQPQHF. CDR3 bases: TGTGCCTGGAGTGAAGGGGGTCAGCCCCAGCATTTT.

This clone appeared once. The chain joins TRBV9 to TRBJ2-3; D ambiguous. There are 15 residues in the CDR3. The germline V and J ends were trimmed by 0 bases and 3 bases, with 11 bases remaining between them. Germline lookup yields CDR1 SGDLS and CDR2 YYNGEE. The CDR3 protein is CASSVASGGTDTQYF. The CDR3 DNA sequence: TGTGCCAGCAGCGTAGCTTCGGGTGGGACAGATACGCAGTATTTT.

The chain couples TRBV4-2 to TRBJ2-7, with 7 bases aligning to TRBD1. In germline, CDR1 is LGHNA, CDR2 YNFKEQ. The CDR3 spans 16 residues. The ends lost 3 bases at V and 9 bases at J; junction bases unmatched: 17. CDR3 protein: CASSQTGTEGDPGQYF. CDR3 DNA: TGTGCCAGCAGCCAGACGGGGACAGAGGGTGATCCGGGGCAGTACTTC.

V and J are TRBV6-1 and TRBJ2-7; 9 bases are shared with TRBD2. CDR3 length equals 15 residues. CDR1 and CDR2 from the germline V gene are MNHNS and SASEGT. V gave up 6 bases and J gave up 5 bases; unmatched junction bases: 11. The CDR3 DNA sequence: TGTGCCAGCAGATCGGCGGGAGGGGGTTCCCACGAGCAGTACTTC. Translated, it gives CASRSAGGGSHEQYF.

V and J are TRBV5-6 and TRBJ2-3; 9 positions match TRBD2. Germline-derived CDR1 and CDR2 are SGHDT and YYEEEE. This CDR3 contains 15 residues. V gave up 5 bases and J gave up 5 bases; unmatched junction bases: 9. Written as DNA, the CDR3 is TGTGCCAGCAGGTCGGGACTAGCCATGGTAGATACGCAGTATTTT. Protein sequence: CASRSGLAMVDTQYF.

The genes are TRBV18 and TRBJ2-3; a weak D match, TRBD2 (7 bases). The CDR3 is 18 residues long. The germline V gene has CDR1 KGHSH and CDR2 LQKENI. The V and J ends lost 0 bases and 2 bases respectively, with 18 bases between them. In nucleotides, the CDR3 is TGTGCCAGCTCACCACCACAGCTGGGGGGGGCCTTCACAGATACGCAGTATTTT. Encoded protein: CASSPPQLGGAFTDTQYF. Supplemented by reference TRBV18 and TRBJ2-3, the full variable domain reads NAGVMQNPRHLVRRRGQEARLRCSPMKGHSHVYWYRQLPEEGLKFMVYLQKENIIDESGMPKERFSAEFPKEGPSILRIQQVVRGDSAAYFCASSPPQLGGAFTDTQYFGPGTRLTVL.

In this sample, this clone turned up once. This chain links TRBV9 with TRBJ2-1; possibly TRBD2 for D (7 bases). CDR1 is SGDLS and CDR2 is YYNGEE in the germline V gene. Trimming cost V 3 bases and J 8 bases, with 21 bases left between them. The CDR3 has 16 residues. The CDR3 DNA sequence: TGTGCCAGCAGCGCGCATGGGGGGGCCGCTATCGATGAGCAGTTCTTC. Protein product: CASSAHGGAAIDEQFF.

The CDR3 is CASSLLGPEEKLFF. The CDR3 region has the DNA TGCGCCAGCAGCTTGCTGGGCCCCGAGGAAAAACTGTTTTTT. The chain is built from TRBV5-1 and TRBJ1-4; D not certain. In germline, CDR1 is SGHRS, CDR2 YFSETQ. The CDR3 spans 14 residues. The V end was cut by 1 base, the J end by 8 bases, with 12 bases between.

CDR3 loop: CASSRTGGYGYTF. CDR3 coding DNA: TGTGCCAGCAGCAGGACAGGGGGATATGGCTACACCTTC. This chain connects TRBV6-5 to TRBJ1-2; 10 bases are a match to TRBD1. With V trimmed by 6 bases and J by 5 bases, 3 bases remained unmatched. This CDR3 is 13 amino acids long. Germline V gene sequence: CDR1 MNHEY, CDR2 SVGAGI.

This clone was detected once. CDR3 nucleotides: TGCGCCAGCAGCCAAGATGGGACTAGCGGGGGAACCGGGGAGCTGTTTTTT. As protein: CASSQDGTSGGTGELFF. The rearrangement joins TRBV4-3 to TRBJ2-2; TRBD2 agrees at 14 bases. Trimming at V came to 0 bases and at J to 5 bases, leaving 2 bases not matched to a gene. This CDR3 has 17 amino acids. Germline assignment: CDR1 LGHNA and CDR2 YSLEER.

This clone appeared a single time. The V call is TRBV7-9, the J call TRBJ1-1, with a tentative D call TRBD1 (6 bases). The CDR3 has 13 residues. The V and J ends lost 5 bases and 6 bases respectively, with 13 bases between them. Looked up from germline, CDR1 is SEHNR and CDR2 is FQNEAQ (reference sequence). CDR3 sequence: CASSKNDRPEAFF. The CDR3 nucleotides are TGTGCCAGCAGCAAGAACGACAGGCCTGAAGCTTTCTTT.

The chain is built from TRBV9 and TRBJ2-7; no clear D. From germline, CDR1 is SGDLS and CDR2 YYNGEE. CDR3 length: 13 residues. Trimming took off 0 bases at V and 4 bases at J, with 8 bases between the two ends. In nucleotides, the CDR3 is TGTGCCAGCAGCGTAGCCCCCTCTTACGAGCAGTACTTC. Residues: CASSVAPSYEQYF.

The V gene is TRBV29-1, the J gene TRBJ2-3, with D possibly TRBD2 on 6 matching bases. Germline V gene data show CDR1 as SQVTM and CDR2 as ANQGSEA. The CDR3 consists of 11 residues. V was pared by 7 bases and J by 3 bases, with 8 bases between. CDR3 in DNA: TGCAGCGGCGGACTAACAGATACGCAGTATTTT. Translated, it gives CSGGLTDTQYF.

This chain links TRBV7-8 with TRBJ2-7; 13 bases match TRBD2. The J segment lost 2 bases and the V segment lost 4 bases, leaving 2 bases of the junction unmatched. There are 15 residues in the CDR3. Per germline, CDR1 SGHVS and CDR2 FQNEAQ. The CDR3 DNA follows: TGTGCCAGCAGCTCGGGACTAGCGGGGACCTACGAGCAGTACTTC. Residues: CASSSGLAGTYEQYF.

This chain uses TRBV7-9 with TRBJ1-3; tentatively, D is TRBD1 (5 bases). The CDR3 is made up of 15 amino acids. Trimming removed 5 bases from V and 0 bases from J, with 11 bases in between. Per germline, CDR1 SEHNR and CDR2 FQNEAQ (reference sequence). The CDR3 DNA is TGTGCCAGCAGCCCAGGGTGGGACTCTGGAAACACCATATATTTT. This encodes CASSPGWDSGNTIYF.

The V call is TRBV21-1, the J call TRBJ2-7; the table calls TRBD1, which could not be checked here. TRBV21-1 corresponds to a pseudogene. This CDR3 is 13 amino acids long. In nucleotides, the CDR3 is TGTGCCAGCAGCAAATCCCCAACAGGGGAGCAGTACTTC. The encoded protein is CASSKSPTGEQYF.

This chain uses TRBV5-1 with TRBJ1-2; 7 bases line up with TRBD1. The germline V gene has CDR1 SGHRS and CDR2 YFSETQ. After removal of 4 bases from V and 4 bases from J, the junction contained 4 bases not matched to a gene. CDR3 length: 13 residues. This CDR3 reads CASSQGGSYGYTF. CDR3 DNA sequence: TGCGCCAGCAGCCAGGGGGGAAGCTATGGCTACACCTTC.

The genes are TRBV6-1 and TRBJ2-5; 7 bases are a match to TRBD1. V dropped 7 bases and J dropped 2; count of bases not matched to a gene: 4. The length of the CDR3 is 13 residues. Germline-derived CDR1 and CDR2 are MNHNS and SASEGT. CDR3 sequence reads: CASIRTGQETQYF. In nucleotides, the CDR3 is TGTGCCAGCATCAGGACAGGACAAGAGACCCAGTACTTC.

This chain links TRBV5-1 with TRBJ2-7; the match to TRBD1 covers 8 bases. The CDR3 length is 15 residues. The V gene's germline CDR1 is SGHRS and CDR2 YFSETQ. V dropped 0 bases and J dropped 5; count of bases not matched to a gene: 7. CDR3 nucleotide sequence: TGCGCCAGCAGCTTGGGGGGGACAGGATGGAACGAGCAGTACTTC. Residues: CASSLGGTGWNEQYF.